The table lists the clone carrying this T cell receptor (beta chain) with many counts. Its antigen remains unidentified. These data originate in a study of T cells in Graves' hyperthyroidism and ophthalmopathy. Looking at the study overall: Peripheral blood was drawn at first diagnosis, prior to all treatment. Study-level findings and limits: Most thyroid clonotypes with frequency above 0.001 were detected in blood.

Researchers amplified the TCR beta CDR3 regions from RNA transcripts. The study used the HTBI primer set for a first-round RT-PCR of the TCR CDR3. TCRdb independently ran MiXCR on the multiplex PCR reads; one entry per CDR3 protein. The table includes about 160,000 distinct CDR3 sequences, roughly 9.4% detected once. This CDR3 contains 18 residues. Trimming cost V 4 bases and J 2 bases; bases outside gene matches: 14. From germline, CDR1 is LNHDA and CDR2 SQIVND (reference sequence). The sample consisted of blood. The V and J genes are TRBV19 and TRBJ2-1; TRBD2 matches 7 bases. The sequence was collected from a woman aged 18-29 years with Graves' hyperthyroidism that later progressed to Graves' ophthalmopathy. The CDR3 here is CASSKGRQRDVTYNEQFF. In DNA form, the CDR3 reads TGTGCCAGTAGTAAAGGGAGACAGCGGGACGTAACCTACAATGAGCAGTTCTTC. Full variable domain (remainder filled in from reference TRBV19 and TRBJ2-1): DGGITQSPKYLFRKEGQNVTLSCEQNLNHDAMYWYRQDPGQGLRLIYYSQIVNDFQKGDIAEGYSVSREKKESFPLTVTSAQKNPTAFYLCASSKGRQRDVTYNEQFFGPGTRLTVL.